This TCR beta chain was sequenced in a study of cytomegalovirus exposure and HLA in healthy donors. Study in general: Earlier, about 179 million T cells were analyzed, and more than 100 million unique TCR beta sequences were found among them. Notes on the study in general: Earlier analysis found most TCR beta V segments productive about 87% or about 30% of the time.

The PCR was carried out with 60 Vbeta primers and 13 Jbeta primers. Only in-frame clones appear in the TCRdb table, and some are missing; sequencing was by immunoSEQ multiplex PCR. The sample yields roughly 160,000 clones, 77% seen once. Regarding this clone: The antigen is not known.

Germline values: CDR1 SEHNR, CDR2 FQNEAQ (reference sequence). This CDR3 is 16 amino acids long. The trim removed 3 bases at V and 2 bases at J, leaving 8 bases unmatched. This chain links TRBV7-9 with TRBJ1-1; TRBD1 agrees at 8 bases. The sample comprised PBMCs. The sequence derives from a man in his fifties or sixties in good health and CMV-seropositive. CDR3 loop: CASSFSPGQANTEAFF. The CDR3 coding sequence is TGTGCCAGCAGCTTCAGCCCGGGACAGGCAAACACTGAAGCTTTCTTT.